This record covers a single T cell receptor beta chain. Antigen specificity is unknown. The same CDR3 can be traced to other DNA sequences in this sample. The CDR3 consists of 14 residues. Germline CDR1 and CDR2: SGHAT and FQNNGV. The V and J ends lost 5 bases and 0 bases, in that order; junction bases with no gene match: 3. PCR used 60 Vbeta primers and 13 Jbeta primers. The protocol was immunoSEQ multiplex PCR, while the TCRdb copy is restricted to in-frame clones and leaves out a portion. Here the sample spans 85,000 to 130,000 clones, roughly 82% being singletons. The data belong to a study of cytomegalovirus exposure and HLA in healthy donors. Findings and caveats of the study: Earlier findings revealed that most TCR beta V segments proved productive either about 87% or about 30% of the time. Specificity of a few CMV-associated chains for CMV antigens was verified in vitro.

This chain joins TRBV11-2 and TRBJ1-2, with TRBD1 identical over 7 bases. The sequenced sample consisted of PBMCs. The clonotype originates from a woman in her late teens or twenties in good health and CMV-seronegative. The CDR3 DNA is TGTGCCAGCAGCCCGGGACAGTCTAACTATGGCTACACCTTC. Its protein is CASSPGQSNYGYTF.